This TCR beta chain was identified during a study of a mutant IDH1 vaccine in newly diagnosed glioma. Study information: Patients previously underwent radiotherapy, temozolomide, or both, and most underwent both.

About this clone: Its specificity is unknown.

This CDR3 is built from 20 residues. V was shortened by 3 bases and J by 0 bases, with 25 bases between the two germline ends. CDR1 is PRHDT, CDR2 FYEKMQ, per germline (reference sequence). The repertoire was sequenced with immunoSEQ multiplex PCR; TCRdb's copy has only in-frame clones and lacks some. The sample lists about 110,000 clones, about 90% occurring once. The time point is: week 11, during vaccination. Vaccine doses each comprised 300 ug of mutant IDH1 20-mer peptide, with topical imiquimod. Study-level points and caveats: It was over 85% of patients that developed vaccine-induced immune responses.

This receptor was obtained from a woman between 45 and 60 years old with glioma. The starting material was PBMCs, obtained from a glioma patient whose treatment included an IDH1 peptide vaccine. This chain links TRBV13 with TRBJ2-3; either TRBD1 or TRBD2 may fit D (5 bases each). The CDR3 coding sequence is TGTGCCAGCAGCTTCTCCCTAACATCGGCTCGGGGCCATAGCACAGATACGCAGTATTTT. Translation: CASSFSLTSARGHSTDTQYF.